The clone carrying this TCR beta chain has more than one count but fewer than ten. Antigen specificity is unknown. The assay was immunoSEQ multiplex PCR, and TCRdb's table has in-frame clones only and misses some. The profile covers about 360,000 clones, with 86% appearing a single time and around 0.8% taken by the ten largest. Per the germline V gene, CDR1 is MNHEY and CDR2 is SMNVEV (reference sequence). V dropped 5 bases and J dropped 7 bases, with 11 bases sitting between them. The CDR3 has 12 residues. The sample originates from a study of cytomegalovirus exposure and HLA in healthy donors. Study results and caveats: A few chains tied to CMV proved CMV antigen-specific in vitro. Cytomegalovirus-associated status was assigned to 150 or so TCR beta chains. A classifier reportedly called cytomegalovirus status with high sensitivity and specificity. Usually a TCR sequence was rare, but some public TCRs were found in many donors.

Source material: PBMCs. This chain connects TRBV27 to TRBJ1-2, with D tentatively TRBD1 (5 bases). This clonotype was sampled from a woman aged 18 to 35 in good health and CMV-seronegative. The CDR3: CASSPQGGGYTF. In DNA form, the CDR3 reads TGTGCCAGCAGTCCCCAGGGTGGTGGCTACACCTTC.